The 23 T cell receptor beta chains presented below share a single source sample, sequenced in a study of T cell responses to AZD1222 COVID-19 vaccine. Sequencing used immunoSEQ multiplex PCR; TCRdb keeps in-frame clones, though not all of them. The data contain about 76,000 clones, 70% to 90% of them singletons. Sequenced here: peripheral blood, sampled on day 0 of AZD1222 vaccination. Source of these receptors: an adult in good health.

This CDR3 reads CASRPGLAYEQFF. In DNA, the CDR3 is TGTGCAAGTCGCCCGGGACTAGCCTATGAGCAGTTCTTC. The rearrangement joins TRBV12-2 to TRBJ2-1; TRBD2, as called in the table, went unchecked against the DNA. TRBV12-2 is termed a pseudogene. This CDR3 is 13 amino acids long.

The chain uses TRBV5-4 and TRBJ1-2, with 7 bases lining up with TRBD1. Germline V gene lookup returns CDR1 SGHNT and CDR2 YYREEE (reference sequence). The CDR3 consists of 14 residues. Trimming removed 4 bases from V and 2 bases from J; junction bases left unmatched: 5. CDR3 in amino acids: CASSQRDRNYGYTF. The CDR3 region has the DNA TGTGCCAGCAGCCAAAGGGACAGAAACTATGGCTACACCTTC.

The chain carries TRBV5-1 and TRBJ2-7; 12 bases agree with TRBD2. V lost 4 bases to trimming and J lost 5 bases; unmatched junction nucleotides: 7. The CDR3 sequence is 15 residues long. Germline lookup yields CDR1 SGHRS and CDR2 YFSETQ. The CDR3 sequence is CASSASGRAGHEQYF. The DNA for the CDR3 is TGCGCCAGCAGCGCTAGCGGGAGGGCCGGGCACGAGCAGTACTTC.

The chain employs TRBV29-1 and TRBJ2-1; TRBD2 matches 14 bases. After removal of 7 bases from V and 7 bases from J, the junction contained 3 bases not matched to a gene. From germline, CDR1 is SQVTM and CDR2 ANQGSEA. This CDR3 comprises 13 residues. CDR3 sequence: CSARTSGGNEQFF. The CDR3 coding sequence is TGCAGCGCCCGGACTAGCGGGGGGAATGAGCAGTTCTTC.

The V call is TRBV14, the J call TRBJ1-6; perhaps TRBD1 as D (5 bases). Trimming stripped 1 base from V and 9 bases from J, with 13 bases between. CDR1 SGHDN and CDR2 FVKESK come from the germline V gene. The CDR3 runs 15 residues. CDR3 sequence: CASSQGGAGLSPLHF. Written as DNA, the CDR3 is TGTGCCAGCAGCCAAGGAGGGGCAGGGCTTTCACCCCTCCACTTT.

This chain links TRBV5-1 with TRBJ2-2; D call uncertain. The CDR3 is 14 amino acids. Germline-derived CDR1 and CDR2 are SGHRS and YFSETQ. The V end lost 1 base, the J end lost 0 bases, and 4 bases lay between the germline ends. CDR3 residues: CASSLRANTGELFF. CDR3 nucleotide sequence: TGCGCCAGCAGCTTGAGGGCGAACACCGGGGAGCTGTTTTTT.

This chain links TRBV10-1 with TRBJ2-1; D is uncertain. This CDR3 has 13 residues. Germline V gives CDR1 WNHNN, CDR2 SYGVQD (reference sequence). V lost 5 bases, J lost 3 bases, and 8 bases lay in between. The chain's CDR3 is CASSPRLYNEQFF. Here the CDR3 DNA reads TGCGCCAGCAGTCCCAGACTCTACAATGAGCAGTTCTTC.

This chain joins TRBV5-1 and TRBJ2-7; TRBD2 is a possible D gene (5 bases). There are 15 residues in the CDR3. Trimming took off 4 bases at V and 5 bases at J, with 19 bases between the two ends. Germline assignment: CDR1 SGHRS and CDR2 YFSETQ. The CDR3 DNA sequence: TGCGCCAGCAGCCCGCGGGTCGGGTTTATGCACGAGCAGTACTTC. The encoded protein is CASSPRVGFMHEQYF.

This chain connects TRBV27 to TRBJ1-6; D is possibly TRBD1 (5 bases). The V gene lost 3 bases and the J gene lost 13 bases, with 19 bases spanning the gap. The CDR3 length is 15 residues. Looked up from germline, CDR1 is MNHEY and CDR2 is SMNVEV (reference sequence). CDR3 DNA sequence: TGTGCCAGCAGTTTTGGGACTACCCTTCCAACGCCCCTCCACTTT. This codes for CASSFGTTLPTPLHF.

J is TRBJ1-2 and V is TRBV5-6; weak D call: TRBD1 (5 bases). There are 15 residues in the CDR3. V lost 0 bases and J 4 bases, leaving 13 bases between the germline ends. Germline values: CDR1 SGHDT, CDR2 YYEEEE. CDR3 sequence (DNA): TGTGCCAGCAGCTTGGTGGAATCAGGGTTCTATGGCTACACCTTC. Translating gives CASSLVESGFYGYTF.

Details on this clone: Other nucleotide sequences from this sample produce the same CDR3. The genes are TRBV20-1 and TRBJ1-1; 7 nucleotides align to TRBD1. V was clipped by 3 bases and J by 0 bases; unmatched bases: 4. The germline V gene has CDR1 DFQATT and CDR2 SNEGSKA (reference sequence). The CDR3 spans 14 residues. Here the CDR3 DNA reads TGCAGTGCTAGTGGACAGGCCATGAACACTGAAGCTTTCTTT. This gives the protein CSASGQAMNTEAFF.

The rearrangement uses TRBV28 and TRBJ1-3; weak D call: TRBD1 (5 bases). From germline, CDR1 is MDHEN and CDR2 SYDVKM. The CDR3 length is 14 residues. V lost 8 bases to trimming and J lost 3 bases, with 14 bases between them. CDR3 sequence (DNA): TGTGCCAGCTCCCCCAGGGAAGATGGAAACACCATATATTTT. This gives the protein CASSPREDGNTIYF.

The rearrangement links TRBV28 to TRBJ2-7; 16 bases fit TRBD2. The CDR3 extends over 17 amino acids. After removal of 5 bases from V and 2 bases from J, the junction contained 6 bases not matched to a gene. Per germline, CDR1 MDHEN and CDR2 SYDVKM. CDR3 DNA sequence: TGTGCCAGCAGTATCACCGGGACTAGCGGGAGGGCCTACGAGCAGTACTTC. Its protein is CASSITGTSGRAYEQYF.

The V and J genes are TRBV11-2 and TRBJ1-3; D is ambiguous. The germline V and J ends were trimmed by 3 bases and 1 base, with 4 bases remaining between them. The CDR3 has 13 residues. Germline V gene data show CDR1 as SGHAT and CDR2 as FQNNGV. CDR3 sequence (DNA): TGTGCCAGCAGCTTCCCGTCTGGAAACACCATATATTTT. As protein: CASSFPSGNTIYF.

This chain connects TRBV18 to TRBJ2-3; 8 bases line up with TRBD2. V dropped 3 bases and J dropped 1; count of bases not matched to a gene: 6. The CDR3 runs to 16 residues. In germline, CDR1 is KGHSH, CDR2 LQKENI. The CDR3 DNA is TGTGCCAGCTCACCGGGAAAGCGGGAGCGCACAGATACGCAGTATTTT. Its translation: CASSPGKRERTDTQYF.

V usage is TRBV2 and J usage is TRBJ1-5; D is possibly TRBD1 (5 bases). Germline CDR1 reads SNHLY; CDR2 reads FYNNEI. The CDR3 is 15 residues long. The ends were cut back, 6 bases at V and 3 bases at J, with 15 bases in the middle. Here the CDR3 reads CASRFRRQSNQPQHF. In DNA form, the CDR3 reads TGTGCCAGCAGGTTCCGGAGACAGTCCAATCAGCCCCAGCATTTT.

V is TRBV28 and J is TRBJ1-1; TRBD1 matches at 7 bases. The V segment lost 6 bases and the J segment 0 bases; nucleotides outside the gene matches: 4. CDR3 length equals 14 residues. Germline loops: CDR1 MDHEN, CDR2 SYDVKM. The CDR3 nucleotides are TGTGCCAGCAGAACCGGGACAGTGAACACTGAAGCTTTCTTT. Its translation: CASRTGTVNTEAFF.

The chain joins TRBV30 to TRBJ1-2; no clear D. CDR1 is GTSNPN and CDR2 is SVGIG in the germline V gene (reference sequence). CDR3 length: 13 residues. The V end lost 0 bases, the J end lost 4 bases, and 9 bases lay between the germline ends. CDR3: CAWSVTGTYGYTF. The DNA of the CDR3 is TGTGCCTGGAGTGTAACTGGAACCTATGGCTACACCTTC. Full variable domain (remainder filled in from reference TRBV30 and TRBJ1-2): SQTIHQWPATLVQPVGSPLSLECTVEGTSNPNLYWYRQAAGRGLQLLFYSVGIGQISSEVPQNLSASRPQDRQFILSSKKLLLSDSGFYLCAWSVTGTYGYTFGSGTRLTVV.

Here the CDR3 reads CASSLSPGAGNTEAFF. In nucleotides, the CDR3 is TGTGCCAGCAGCTTAAGTCCGGGGGCCGGGAACACTGAAGCTTTCTTT. The genes are TRBV7-3 and TRBJ1-1; tentative D call: TRBD1 (6 bases). The CDR3 extends over 16 amino acids. Germline CDR1 reads SGHTA; CDR2 reads FQGTGA. V lost 1 base to trimming and J lost 1 base, with 13 bases between them.

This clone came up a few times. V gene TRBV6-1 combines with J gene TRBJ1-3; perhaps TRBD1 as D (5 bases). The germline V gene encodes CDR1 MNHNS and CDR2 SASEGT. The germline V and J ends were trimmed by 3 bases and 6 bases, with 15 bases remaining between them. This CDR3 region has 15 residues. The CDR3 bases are TGTGCCAGCAGTGAGGGGGGGACTAGGCTAAACACCATATATTTT. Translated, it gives CASSEGGTRLNTIYF.

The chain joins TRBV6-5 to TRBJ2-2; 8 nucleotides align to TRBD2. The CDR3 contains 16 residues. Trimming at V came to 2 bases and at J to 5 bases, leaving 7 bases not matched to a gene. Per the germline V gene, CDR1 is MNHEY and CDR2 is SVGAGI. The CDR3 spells CASSYRGGGLTGELFF. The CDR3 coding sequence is TGTGCCAGCAGTTACCGGGGGGGCGGTTTAACCGGGGAGCTGTTTTTT.

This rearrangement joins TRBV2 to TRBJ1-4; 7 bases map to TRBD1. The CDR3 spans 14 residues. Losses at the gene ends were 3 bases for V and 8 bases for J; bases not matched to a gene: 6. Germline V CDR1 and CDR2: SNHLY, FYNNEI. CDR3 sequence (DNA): TGTGCCAGCAGTGATAGCAGGGGGAACGAAAAACTGTTTTTT. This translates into CASSDSRGNEKLFF.

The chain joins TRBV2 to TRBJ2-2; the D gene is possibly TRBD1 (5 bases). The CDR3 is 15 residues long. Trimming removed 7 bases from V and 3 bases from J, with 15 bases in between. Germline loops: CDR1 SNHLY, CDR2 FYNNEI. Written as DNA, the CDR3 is TGTGCCAGCACTACCTCGACAGTGGACACCGGGGAGCTGTTTTTT. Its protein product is CASTTSTVDTGELFF.